These 9 T cell receptor beta chains originate from one sample sequenced in a study of blood T cell repertoires in COVID-19. Profiled with immunoSEQ multiplex PCR; TCRdb holds only in-frame clones, not every one. This table holds 150,000 or so clones, about nine tenths found once. Sequencing was done on a sample of PBMCs or T cells enriched from blood (not recorded which). All receptors come from a man aged 50-59 years who had recovered from COVID-19.

The CDR3 loop reads CASSQGASNSPLHF. CDR3 DNA sequence: TGTGCCAGCAGCCAGGGGGCAAGTAATTCACCCCTCCACTTT. The gene calls are TRBV6-5 and TRBJ1-6; 8 bases agree with TRBD1. The CDR3 length is 14 residues. The J segment lost 6 bases and the V segment lost 6 bases, leaving 4 bases of the junction unmatched. The germline V gene has CDR1 MNHEY and CDR2 SVGAGI.

The chain joins TRBV5-1 to TRBJ1-2; D is uncertain. Germline values: CDR1 SGHRS, CDR2 YFSETQ. The CDR3 is 15 amino acids. Trimming shortened V by 4 bases and J by 1 base, and 14 bases separated the two germline ends. CDR3 region: CASSPRADVNYGYTF. CDR3 in DNA: TGCGCCAGCAGCCCCCGCGCGGATGTTAACTATGGCTACACCTTC.

This chain joins TRBV5-1 and TRBJ1-1; 8 bases are shared with TRBD1. The CDR3 consists of 15 residues. The germline V gene encodes CDR1 SGHRS and CDR2 YFSETQ. The V and J ends lost 0 bases and 4 bases, in that order; junction bases with no gene match: 5. The CDR3 region has the DNA TGCGCCAGCAGCTTGGGCAGGACAGGGTCCACTGAAGCTTTCTTT. Translation: CASSLGRTGSTEAFF.

This chain joins TRBV11-1 and TRBJ2-1; 8 nucleotides align to TRBD2. The V and J ends lost 5 bases and 9 bases, in that order; junction bases with no gene match: 9. This CDR3 has 14 residues. Germline V gene sequence: CDR1 SGHAT, CDR2 FQDESV (reference sequence). Here the CDR3 reads CASSPSSGRTEQFF. CDR3 sequence (DNA): TGTGCCAGCAGCCCATCTAGCGGGCGAACTGAGCAGTTCTTC.

The rearrangement links TRBV5-4 to TRBJ2-1; weak D call: TRBD2 (6 bases). The CDR3 length is 15 residues. The V gene's germline CDR1 is SGHNT and CDR2 YYREEE (reference sequence). Trimming took off 1 base at V and 4 bases at J, with 12 bases between the two ends. The CDR3 nucleotides are TGTGCCAGCAGCTTGACCTTGGGGGGATACAATGAGCAGTTCTTC. This sequence encodes CASSLTLGGYNEQFF.

This chain uses TRBV7-9 with TRBJ2-3; weak D call: TRBD1 (5 bases). The CDR3 totals 14 residues. Trimming stripped 5 bases from V and 5 bases from J, with 14 bases between. CDR1 and CDR2 from the germline V gene are SEHNR and FQNEAQ (reference sequence). CDR3 nucleotides: TGTGCCAGCAGCCCCAGGGCTAGTGGAGATACGCAGTATTTT. Its protein product is CASSPRASGDTQYF.

The DNA for the CDR3 is TGTGCCAGCAGCGGGCAGGGTCCAACTAATGAAAAACTGTTTTTT. Translation gives CASSGQGPTNEKLFF. The rearrangement joins TRBV5-4 to TRBJ1-4, with D perhaps matching TRBD1 (5 bases). This CDR3 is built from 15 residues. Germline V gene lookup returns CDR1 SGHNT and CDR2 YYREEE (reference sequence). With 4 bases removed from V and 0 bases from J, the gap between germline ends came to 10 bases.

Written as DNA, the CDR3 is TGTGCCAGCAGCATGGTCAGTTCGACTTTCTTT. As protein: CASSMVSSTFF. This chain connects TRBV21-1 to TRBJ1-1; TRBD1, the table's D call, was not compared with the DNA. TRBV21-1 is noted as a pseudogene. This CDR3 is built from 11 residues.

The genes are TRBV7-2 and TRBJ1-2, with 7 bases matching TRBD1. Germline lookup yields CDR1 SGHTA and CDR2 FQGNSA. The V gene end was trimmed by 0 bases and the J gene end by 8 bases; junction bases not matched to a gene: 9. CDR3 length: 15 residues. The DNA of the CDR3 is TGTGCCAGCAGCTTAGCGGGGACAGAAAAAGGAGGCTACACCTTC. This sequence encodes CASSLAGTEKGGYTF.